What follows are 18 T cell receptor beta chains derived from one specimen sequenced in a study of CD8 T cells in ankylosing spondylitis. TCRdb itself ran the 5' RACE reads through MiXCR, one entry per CDR3 protein. The table has roughly 280,000 distinct CDR3 sequences, around 18% seen once. The specimen was blood, either unsorted or a sorted T cell fraction (not recorded which). These receptors were collected from a male donor with ankylosing spondylitis or in good health (not recorded which).

This clonotype turned up a few times. This chain joins TRBV11-2 and TRBJ2-2; D perhaps matches TRBD2 (6 bases). The CDR3 is 16 amino acids. Germline CDR1 reads SGHAT; CDR2 reads FQNNGV. Trimming took 5 bases from V and 4 from J, leaving 17 bases between them. For the CDR3, the DNA is TGTGCCAGCAGCCTCGGTCCGGGGGTAGCCACCGGGGAGCTGTTTTTT. This sequence encodes CASSLGPGVATGELFF.

Turning to this clonotype: The missing conserved phenylalanine or tryptophan at the end of this CDR3 makes a read error likely. No DNA is shown, since the ends of the CDR3 on it are uncertain; the CDR3 is the one TCRdb lists. This chain links TRBV2 with TRBJ2-7; the table's D call, TRBD1, was not checked against the DNA. CDR1 and CDR2 (germline): SNHLY, FYNNEI. The CDR3 totals 13 residues, both ends included. The CDR3 is CASSETGQGGEKI.

This clonotype was picked up a small number of times. The chain has TRBV20-1 and TRBJ1-5; tentatively, D is TRBD1 (6 bases). This CDR3 region has 13 residues. CDR1 is DFQATT and CDR2 is SNEGSKA in the germline V gene (reference sequence). V lost 6 bases and J lost 3, with 12 bases in between. CDR3 in amino acids: CSAQGQFNQPQHF. CDR3 DNA sequence: TGCAGTGCGCAGGGACAATTCAATCAGCCCCAGCATTTT.

This clonotype was observed a handful of times. The chain recombines TRBV20-1 with TRBJ2-1, with D possibly TRBD2 on 5 matching bases. V was cut by 0 bases and J by 9 bases, with 9 bases left in between. This CDR3 contains 12 residues. Germline V CDR1 and CDR2: DFQATT, SNEGSKA (reference sequence). The CDR3 DNA reads as TGCAGTGCTAGAGATGCTAGCAGTGAGCAGTTCTTC. It specifies CSARDASSEQFF.

The V call is TRBV25-1, the J call TRBJ1-2; a weak D match, TRBD1 (5 bases). This CDR3 has 14 residues. Germline CDR1 is MGHDK and CDR2 is SYGVNS. Trimming removed 7 bases from V and 0 bases from J, with 12 bases in between. CDR3 loop: CASKGVGPNYGYTF. CDR3 in DNA: TGTGCCAGCAAAGGGGTGGGCCCTAACTATGGCTACACCTTC.

The table lists this clonotype with a few counts. The chain recombines TRBV6-1 with TRBJ2-1; D gene uncertain. Trimming pared 5 bases from V and 2 bases from J, leaving 13 bases between. The CDR3 has 15 residues. Germline assignment: CDR1 MNHNS and CDR2 SASEGT. The CDR3 sequence: CASSRPPGPYNEQFF. The CDR3 DNA reads TGTGCCAGCAGTCGGCCCCCAGGTCCCTACAATGAGCAGTTCTTC.

This clonotype was counted many times. The chain employs TRBV6-4 and TRBJ2-3, with 7 bases fitting TRBD2. The CDR3 covers 15 residues. Losses at the gene ends were 3 bases for V and 6 bases for J; bases not matched to a gene: 9. Germline CDR1 is MRHNA and CDR2 is SNTAGT. The CDR3 DNA follows: TGTGCCAGCAGTGATGACGCGGGAGATAAGGATACGCAGTATTTT. Translated: CASSDDAGDKDTQYF.

CDR3 protein: CASSRGTSGAIRYNEQFF. CDR3 nucleotide sequence: TGTGCCAGCAGCCGAGGGACTAGCGGGGCGATCCGCTACAATGAGCAGTTCTTC. The genes are TRBV11-2 and TRBJ2-1, with 13 bases aligning to TRBD2. The CDR3 totals 18 residues. Germline trimming cut 5 bases from V and 3 bases from J; bases unmatched to any gene: 10. CDR1 SGHAT and CDR2 FQNNGV come from the germline V gene.

The chain carries TRBV30 and TRBJ1-5; a weak D match, TRBD1 (6 bases). Trimming cost V 2 bases and J 1 base, with 15 bases left between them. Per germline, CDR1 GTSNPN and CDR2 SVGIG (reference sequence). The CDR3 is 16 amino acids. The CDR3, as DNA: TGTGCCTGGAGTCCTCTCAGGGGTAAAAGCAATCAGCCCCAGCATTTT. It specifies CAWSPLRGKSNQPQHF.

This clonotype has a count of ten or more. The gene calls are TRBV9 and TRBJ2-3; the D gene is possibly TRBD1 (5 bases). V lost 1 base and J lost 2, with 14 bases in between. The CDR3 runs to 16 residues. The germline V gene has CDR1 SGDLS and CDR2 YYNGEE. Here the CDR3 reads CASSVSQADNTDTQYF. The DNA for the CDR3 is TGTGCCAGCAGCGTATCCCAGGCGGACAACACAGATACGCAGTATTTT.

This clonotype was observed a few times. This rearrangement joins TRBV18 to TRBJ2-7; 9 bases map to TRBD2. Germline V CDR1 and CDR2: KGHSH, LQKENI. The CDR3 has 14 residues. V shed 4 bases, J shed 3 bases, and the junction held 4 bases outside the gene matches. The CDR3 DNA reads TGTGCCAGCTCACGGGGACTAGCTAACTACGAGCAGTACGTC. Amino acid sequence: CASSRGLANYEQYV.

The chain combines TRBV4-2 with TRBJ2-5, with 8 bases matching TRBD1. Germline assignment: CDR1 LGHNA and CDR2 YNFKEQ. The J segment lost 5 bases and the V segment lost 5 bases, leaving 10 bases of the junction unmatched. This CDR3 region has 15 residues. The CDR3 is CASSEGQGEGETQYF. The CDR3 bases are TGTGCCAGCAGCGAAGGACAGGGAGAGGGTGAGACCCAGTACTTC.

V and J are TRBV11-2 and TRBJ2-1; D is possibly TRBD1 or TRBD2 (6 bases each). In germline, CDR1 is SGHAT, CDR2 FQNNGV. The CDR3 loop spans 16 amino acids. V was clipped by 2 bases and J by 4 bases, with 15 bases between them. The chain's CDR3 is CASSLTRGTPYNEQFF. CDR3 nucleotides: TGTGCCAGCAGCTTAACCCGCGGGACACCTTACAATGAGCAGTTCTTC.

This clonotype was seen more than once but under ten times. The chain recombines TRBV27 with TRBJ2-1; D is possibly TRBD1 or TRBD2 (6 bases each). The CDR3 has 12 residues. Trimming removed 4 bases from V and 8 bases from J, with 9 bases in between. Per the germline V gene, CDR1 is MNHEY and CDR2 is SMNVEV (reference sequence). The CDR3 nucleotides are TGTGCCAGCAGTTCCGGGGGCTATGAGCAGTTCTTC. Encoded protein: CASSSGGYEQFF.

In its sample, this clonotype was seen a few times. This chain links TRBV12-3 or TRBV12-4 with TRBJ2-1; 10 bases fit TRBD2. J was trimmed by 4 bases and V by 10 bases; bases with no gene match: 22. The CDR3 has 19 amino acids. The CDR3 DNA sequence: TGTGCCACGAGGACAGGGCAGTTGGCTAGCGGGAGTCGGTACAATGAGCAGTTCTTC. Protein: CATRTGQLASGSRYNEQFF.

This rearrangement joins TRBV5-1 to TRBJ2-3; D not certain. V gave up 0 bases and J gave up 4 bases, with 9 bases separating them. Germline CDR1 reads SGHRS; CDR2 reads YFSETQ. CDR3 size: 14 residues. For the CDR3, the DNA is TGCGCCAGCAGCTTGGTGGGTATTGCAGATACGCAGTATTTT. This translates into CASSLVGIADTQYF.

The table lists this clonotype with a few counts. The rearrangement joins TRBV24-1 to TRBJ2-1; the D gene could be TRBD1 or TRBD2 (5 bases each). CDR3 length: 14 amino acids. The germline CDR1 and CDR2 sequences are KGHDR and SFDVKD. Trimming cost V 3 bases and J 4 bases, with 9 bases left between them. This CDR3 is CATSDRREYNEQFF. The CDR3 bases are TGTGCCACCAGTGATCGCAGGGAGTACAATGAGCAGTTCTTC.

This clonotype was detected a few times. V usage is TRBV2 and J usage is TRBJ2-1; possibly TRBD1 for D (6 bases). Germline V gene data show CDR1 as SNHLY and CDR2 as FYNNEI. Trimming cost V 9 bases and J 7 bases, with 13 bases left between them. The CDR3 is made up of 12 amino acids. The CDR3 nucleotides are TGTGCCAGAGGGTTGGGGGCAAATGAGCAGTTCTTC. It is translated as CARGLGANEQFF.